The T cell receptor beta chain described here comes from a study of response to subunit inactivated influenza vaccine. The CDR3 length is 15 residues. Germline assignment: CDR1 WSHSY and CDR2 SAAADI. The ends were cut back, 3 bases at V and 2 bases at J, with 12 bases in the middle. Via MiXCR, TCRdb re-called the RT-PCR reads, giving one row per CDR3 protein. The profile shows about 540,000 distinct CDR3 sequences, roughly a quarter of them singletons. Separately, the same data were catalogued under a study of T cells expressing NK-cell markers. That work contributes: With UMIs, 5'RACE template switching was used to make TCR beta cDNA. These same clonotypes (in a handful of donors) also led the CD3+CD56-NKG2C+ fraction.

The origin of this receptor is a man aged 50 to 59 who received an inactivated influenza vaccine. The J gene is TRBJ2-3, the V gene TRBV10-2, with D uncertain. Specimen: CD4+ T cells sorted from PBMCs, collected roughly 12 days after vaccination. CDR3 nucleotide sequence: TGCGCCAGCAGTGATCGGTACTCAATCACAGATACGCAGTATTTT. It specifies CASSDRYSITDTQYF.